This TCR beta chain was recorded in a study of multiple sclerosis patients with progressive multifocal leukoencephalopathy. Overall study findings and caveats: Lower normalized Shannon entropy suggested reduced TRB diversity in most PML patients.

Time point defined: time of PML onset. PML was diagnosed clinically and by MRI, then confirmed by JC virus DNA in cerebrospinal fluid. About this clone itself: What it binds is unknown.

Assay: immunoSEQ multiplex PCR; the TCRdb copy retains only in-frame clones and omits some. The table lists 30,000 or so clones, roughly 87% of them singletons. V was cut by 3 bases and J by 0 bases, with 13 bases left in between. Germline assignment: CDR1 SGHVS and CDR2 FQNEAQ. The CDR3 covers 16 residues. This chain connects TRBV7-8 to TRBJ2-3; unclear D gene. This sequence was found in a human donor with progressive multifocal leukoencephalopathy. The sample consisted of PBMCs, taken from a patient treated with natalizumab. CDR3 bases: TGTGCCAGCAGCTTTCGAGCTCTCTCTAGCACAGATACGCAGTATTTT. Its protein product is CASSFRALSSTDTQYF.